This T cell receptor beta chain was identified in a study of blood T cell repertoires in COVID-19. The CDR3 runs to 15 residues. Trimming pared 3 bases from V and 2 bases from J, leaving 11 bases between. Germline V CDR1 and CDR2: SGHRS, YFSETQ. The Seattle patients, enrolled during active infection, were followed longitudinally. Assay used: immunoSEQ multiplex PCR; TCRdb lists only in-frame clones, some missing. The sample has some 200,000 clones; under 90% are singletons. There are a few counts of this clone. The specimen was peripheral blood. This chain joins TRBV5-1 and TRBJ2-2, with D possibly TRBD2 on 6 matching bases. This clonotype was sampled from a woman older than 75 with COVID-19, enrolled during active disease. CDR3 in DNA: TGCGCCAGCAGCTCCGGGACTCCCAACACCGGGGAGCTGTTTTTT. It codes for CASSSGTPNTGELFF.